This is a list of T cell receptor beta chains from one sample in a study of cytomegalovirus exposure and HLA in healthy donors. Sequencing used immunoSEQ multiplex PCR; TCRdb keeps in-frame clones, though not all of them. The data show about 100,000 clones, with 65% to 85% seen just once and under 20% held by the top ten. The sample consisted of PBMCs. The receptors were sampled from a woman aged 60-70 years in good health and CMV-seropositive. CDR3s include the opening cysteine and the closing phenylalanine or tryptophan. D genes are given only for firm matches. Size is stated for part of the rows, as once, few or many counts, or as a class when the clone is expanded.

CDR3 protein	CDR3 DNA	V gene	J gene	D gene	CDR3 length	clone size
CASSDRVTEAFF	TGCGCCAGCAGCGACAGGGTCACTGAAGCTTTCTTT	TRBV5-1	TRBJ1-1	TRBD1	12	few
CASSEATTGVYGYTF	TGTGCCAGCAGTGAAGCCACGACAGGGGTCTATGGCTACACCTTC	TRBV6-1	TRBJ1-2	TRBD1	15	.
CASSPGLAVTDTQYF	TGCGCCAGCAGCCCGGGACTAGCGGTCACAGATACGCAGTATTTT	TRBV5-1	TRBJ2-3	TRBD2	15	.
CASSLDRVNQPQHF	TGTGCCAGCTCACTCGACAGGGTCAATCAGCCCCAGCATTTT	TRBV18	TRBJ1-5	TRBD1	14	.
CASTFGRGKYEQYF	TGTGCCAGCACCTTCGGAAGGGGTAAATACGAGCAGTACTTC	TRBV28	TRBJ2-7	.	14	few
CASSSLRGFGPLSNQPQHF	TGTGCCAGCAGCTCCCTGAGAGGGTTCGGGCCCTTGAGCAATCAGCCCCAGCATTTT	TRBV28	TRBJ1-5	.	19	.
CASSPGLAGPTGELFF	TGCGCCAGCAGCCCGGGACTAGCGGGGCCCACCGGGGAGCTGTTTTTT	TRBV5-1	TRBJ2-2	TRBD2	16	few
CSSTSDSTDTQYF	TGCAGCTCGACTAGCGACTCCACAGATACGCAGTATTTT	TRBV29-1	TRBJ2-3	TRBD2	13	.
CASTRATYGYTF	TGTGCCAGCACCAGGGCAACCTATGGCTACACCTTC	TRBV6-6	TRBJ1-2	.	12	few
CAIGRAGGWTGELFF	TGTGCCATAGGGAGGGCGGGAGGATGGACCGGGGAGCTGTTTTTT	TRBV6-5	TRBJ2-2	TRBD2	15	.
CASMRQTYEQYF	TGTGCCAGCATGCGACAGACCTACGAGCAGTACTTC	TRBV25-1	TRBJ2-7	.	12	.
CASSSDRGEEKLFF	TGTGCCAGCAGTTCAGACAGGGGAGAGGAAAAACTGTTTTTT	TRBV7-9	TRBJ1-4	TRBD1	14	.
CASKLAEETQYF	TGTGCCAGCAAACTAGCAGAAGAGACCCAGTACTTC	TRBV2	TRBJ2-5	.	12	.
CASSESRTEAFF	TGCGCCAGCAGTGAATCGAGGACTGAAGCTTTCTTT	TRBV10-1	TRBJ1-1	.	12	.
CASRSEGRGNQPQHF	TGTGCCAGTAGATCCGAGGGCAGAGGCAATCAGCCCCAGCATTTT	TRBV19	TRBJ1-5	.	15	.
CASSFRQGRTDTQYF	TGTGCCAGCAGCTTCAGACAGGGGCGCACAGATACGCAGTATTTT	TRBV11-1	TRBJ2-3	TRBD1	15	.
CSGHPGAEAFF	TGCAGTGGGCACCCGGGGGCTGAAGCTTTCTTT	TRBV20-1	TRBJ1-1	.	11	.
CASSLQGPSGGAGYTF	TGTGCCAGTAGTTTACAGGGACCCTCGGGCGGCGCTGGCTACACCTTC	TRBV19	TRBJ1-2	.	16	.
CASRTAGVTGELFF	TGTGCCAGCAGAACGGCGGGAGTGACCGGGGAGCTGTTTTTT	TRBV6-5	TRBJ2-2	TRBD2	14	few
CASSQAQGNTEAFF	TGCGCCAGCAGCCAAGCACAGGGGAACACTGAAGCTTTCTTT	TRBV4-1	TRBJ1-1	.	14	.
CASSSLRDRAGNTIYF	TGTGCCAGCAGTTCCCTCCGGGACAGGGCTGGAAACACCATATATTTT	TRBV27	TRBJ1-3	TRBD1	16	.
CAISDRANTEAFF	TGTGCCATCAGTGACAGGGCGAACACTGAAGCTTTCTTT	TRBV10-3	TRBJ1-1	.	13	few
CASSPQLTSGSTDTQYF	TGTGCCAGCAGCCCCCAGTTAACTAGCGGAAGCACAGATACGCAGTATTTT	TRBV7-9	TRBJ2-3	TRBD2	17	.
CASSPPGMPYEQYF	TGTGCCAGCTCACCCCCAGGGATGCCCTACGAGCAGTACTTC	TRBV18	TRBJ2-7	.	14	.
CSVVQTTLGNTIYF	TGCAGTGTCGTCCAGACTACTCTGGGAAACACCATATATTTT	TRBV29-1	TRBJ1-3	.	14	few
CASSLRAGEKTGELFF	TGTGCCAGCAGCTTAAGGGCGGGGGAGAAAACCGGGGAGCTGTTTTTT	TRBV7-3	TRBJ2-2	TRBD2	16	.
CASSPRLAGGSDEQFF	TGTGCCAGCAGCCCCCGTCTAGCGGGAGGGAGCGATGAGCAGTTCTTC	TRBV28	TRBJ2-1	TRBD2	16	.
CASSQRWYRDDEQYF	TGCGCCAGCAGTCAAAGGTGGTACAGGGATGATGAGCAGTACTTC	TRBV23-1	TRBJ2-7	.	15	.
CASSEGDLEYSPLHF	TGTGCCAGCAGCGAGGGGGATCTGGAGTATTCACCCCTCCACTTT	TRBV9	TRBJ1-6	.	15	.
CASSPTTGSTEAFF	TGTGCCAGCTCACCTACGACAGGTTCAACTGAAGCTTTCTTT	TRBV18	TRBJ1-1	.	14	.
CASSPGQAWEDTEAFF	TGCGCCAGCAGCCCGGGACAGGCCTGGGAGGACACTGAAGCTTTCTTT	TRBV5-1	TRBJ1-1	TRBD1	16	.
CASSGLAGRNTGELFF	TGCGCCAGCAGCGGACTAGCGGGAAGGAACACCGGGGAGCTGTTTTTT	TRBV10-1	TRBJ2-2	TRBD2	16	.
CASSLTTGKNSPLHF	TGTGCCAGCAGCTTAACGACAGGGAAAAATTCACCCCTCCACTTT	TRBV7-3	TRBJ1-6	TRBD1	15	.
CASNLRTGGFYSGYTF	TGTGCCAGCAACCTTAGGACAGGGGGATTTTATAGTGGCTACACCTTC	TRBV9	TRBJ1-2	TRBD1	16	.
CASNRDRVNTEAFF	TGTGCCAGCAATAGAGACAGAGTGAACACTGAAGCTTTCTTT	TRBV6-1	TRBJ1-1	.	14	.
CASSEAPSSYNEQFF	TGTGCCAGCAGTGAAGCCCCTAGCTCCTACAATGAGCAGTTCTTC	TRBV2	TRBJ2-1	.	15	.
CASSRSRGMGTEAFF	TGTGCCAGCAGCCGGAGCAGAGGGATGGGGACTGAAGCTTTCTTT	TRBV6-5	TRBJ1-1	.	15	few
CASSDRVVDETQYF	TGTGCCAGCAGTGACAGGGTTGTAGACGAGACCCAGTACTTC	TRBV28	TRBJ2-5	TRBD1	14	.
CASSQDPPDEQYF	TGCGCCAGCAGCCAAGATCCCCCTGACGAGCAGTACTTC	TRBV4-1	TRBJ2-7	.	13	.
CASSLVGGQETQYF	TGCGCCAGCAGCTTGGTGGGAGGCCAAGAGACCCAGTACTTC	TRBV5-1	TRBJ2-5	.	14	.
CASSPQALQGTFQETQYF	TGTGCCAGCTCACCACAAGCTTTACAGGGGACATTTCAAGAGACCCAGTACTTC	TRBV18	TRBJ2-5	TRBD1	18	.
CASTGTGRNIQYF	TGTGCCAGTACCGGGACAGGGCGAAACATTCAGTACTTC	TRBV19	TRBJ2-4	TRBD1	13	.
CASSLPSGNTIYF	TGTGCCAGCAGCCTTCCCTCTGGAAACACCATATATTTT	TRBV5-6	TRBJ1-3	.	13	.
CASSPPGYEQYF	TGTGCCAGCAGTCCCCCGGGCTACGAGCAGTACTTC	TRBV6-5	TRBJ2-7	.	12	.
CASSLGGQGNIQYF	TGTGCCAGCAGCTTAGGGGGACAGGGGAACATTCAGTACTTC	TRBV7-3	TRBJ2-4	TRBD1	14	.
CASSLGPAANYGYTF	TGTGCCAGCAGCTTAGGCCCAGCGGCAAACTATGGCTACACCTTC	TRBV11-2	TRBJ1-2	.	15	.
CSGNLGREAFF	TGCAGCGGAAACCTGGGGCGGGAAGCTTTCTTT	TRBV29-1	TRBJ1-1	.	11	.
CAWSTSGTGGIGRETQYF	TGTGCCTGGAGTACCTCCGGGACAGGGGGGATCGGGCGGGAGACCCAGTACTTC	TRBV30	TRBJ2-5	TRBD1	18	.
CASSLADEQYF	TGTGCCAGCAGTTTGGCAGACGAGCAGTACTTC	TRBV28	TRBJ2-7	.	11	.
CASRQLEGNGELFF	TGTGCCAGCAGACAACTGGAGGGAAACGGGGAGCTGTTTTTT	TRBV6-6	TRBJ2-2	.	14	.